The present entry profiles one TCR beta chain with its context. The data were obtained in a study of blood T cell repertoires in COVID-19. Across the study: Samples came from the United States, Italy and Spain, spanning acute and convalescent COVID-19. T cells, B-cell-depleted T cells, or PBMCs provided the cDNA or gDNA that served as material.

Germline lookup yields CDR1 KGHDR and CDR2 SFDVKD. This CDR3 region has 13 residues. J was trimmed by 8 bases and V by 7 bases; bases with no gene match: 6. Authors' data handling: Reference gene primers were amplified, and this amplification served to estimate nucleated cell counts. The repertoire was sequenced with immunoSEQ multiplex PCR; TCRdb's copy has only in-frame clones and lacks some. V and J calls and clone size are as listed in that table; D and trimming were resolved from the DNA. The sample lists roughly 330,000 clones, approximately 82% occurring once. This sequence joins TRBV24-1 and TRBJ1-2, with 10 positions matching TRBD1. This clonotype originated in a woman aged 45-65 years with acute or convalescent COVID-19. The sequenced material came from peripheral blood. In nucleotides, the CDR3 is TGTGCCACCAGCTCGGGACAGGGGTACGGCTACACCTTC. Translation gives CATSSGQGYGYTF.